The present T cell receptor (beta chain) was sequenced within a study of blood T cell repertoires in COVID-19. Study in general: From T cells, B-cell-depleted T cells, or PBMCs came the material, which was cDNA or gDNA.

V lost 0 bases and J lost 0, with 10 bases in between. Germline CDR1 reads SGDLS; CDR2 reads YYNGEE. CDR3 length: 16 amino acids. In the source study's methods: From reference gene primer amplification, estimates of nucleated cell counts were derived. Clones were sequenced by immunoSEQ multiplex PCR, and TCRdb holds only the in-frame ones, with some missing. The DNA gave D and trimming, while V, J and clone size come from that table. This sample has over 250,000 clones, with around 87% found just once. V is TRBV9 and J is TRBJ1-3; D not resolved. Sequenced input: peripheral blood. The sequence came from a woman between 45 and 60 years old with acute or convalescent COVID-19. CDR3 DNA sequence: TGTGCCAGCAGCGTAGATCCCGTAATCTCTGGAAACACCATATATTTT. It yields the protein CASSVDPVISGNTIYF.